This TCR beta chain was observed in a study of blood T cell repertoires in COVID-19. Study-wide background: In each case, the material was cDNA or gDNA derived from T cells, B-cell-depleted T cells, or PBMCs.

TCRdb's copy holds only in-frame clones and misses some; the assay was immunoSEQ multiplex PCR. The sample has 350,000 or so clones, about 86% seen once. On this clone: The identical CDR3 is also encoded by other nucleotide sequences in the sample.

Residents of about 25 US areas, aged roughly 18 to 89 years, made up the participants. Each participant's cohort was designated according to participant-reported clinical history. CDR3 length: 14 residues. Germline V gives CDR1 ENHRY, CDR2 SYGVKD. The trim removed 2 bases at V and 2 bases at J, leaving 1 base unmatched. Source material: PBMCs or T cells enriched from blood (not recorded which). The gene calls are TRBV10-3 and TRBJ1-2, with 8 bases fitting TRBD1. This TCR came from a woman between 35 and 50 years old with acute COVID-19. CDR3 residues: CAISEGQGNYGYTF. As DNA, the CDR3 is TGTGCCATCAGTGAGGGACAGGGCAACTATGGCTACACCTTC.